These 28 T cell receptor beta chains were sequenced from one sample in a study of cytomegalovirus exposure and HLA in healthy donors. Profiling relied on immunoSEQ multiplex PCR, and the TCRdb table lists in-frame clones only, not all of them. This table has around 200,000 clones, just over 85% appearing once. Input material: PBMCs. These receptors came from a woman aged 18-30 years in good health and CMV-seronegative.

The chain employs TRBV9 and TRBJ2-1; 9 nucleotides agree with TRBD2. From germline, CDR1 is SGDLS and CDR2 YYNGEE. The J segment lost 10 bases and the V segment lost 0 bases, leaving 11 bases of the junction unmatched. The CDR3 contains 16 residues. CDR3 nucleotides: TGTGCCAGCAGCGTAGGCCTAGCGGGGCCCCGGAGAGAGCAGTTCTTC. Its protein is CASSVGLAGPRREQFF.

The rearrangement links TRBV11-2 to TRBJ2-1, with 10 bases lining up with TRBD2. CDR1 is SGHAT and CDR2 is FQNNGV in the germline V gene. V trimming: 6 bases; J trimming: 0 bases; junction bases outside the gene matches: 5. The CDR3 runs 16 residues. DNA for the CDR3: TGTGCCAGCAGAGGGACTAGCGATTACTCCTACAATGAGCAGTTCTTC. Translated: CASRGTSDYSYNEQFF.

The gene calls are TRBV28 and TRBJ2-7; 8 bases line up with TRBD2. Looked up from germline, CDR1 is MDHEN and CDR2 is SYDVKM. V was pared by 8 bases and J by 1 base, with 10 bases of the junction left unmatched. This CDR3 is built from 15 residues. The CDR3 is CASYTAGGRSYEQYF. The CDR3 nucleotides are TGTGCCAGCTATACTGCGGGAGGACGGTCCTACGAGCAGTACTTC.

This clone was seen a handful of times. V usage is TRBV6-6 and J usage is TRBJ2-2; D is ambiguous. V gave up 5 bases and J gave up 6 bases, with 13 bases separating them. The CDR3 length is 14 residues. Per germline, CDR1 MNHNY and CDR2 SVGAGI (reference sequence). The CDR3 coding sequence is TGTGCCAGCAGTCGCAATAGTCTCGCCGGGGAGCTGTTTTTT. It translates to CASSRNSLAGELFF.

The chain combines TRBV2 with TRBJ2-7, with no clear D. V was shortened by 4 bases and J by 3 bases, with 4 bases between the two germline ends. Germline V lookup: CDR1 SNHLY, CDR2 FYNNEI. The CDR3 has 11 residues. The CDR3 spells CASSAHYEQYF. In DNA, the CDR3 is TGTGCCAGCAGTGCCCACTACGAGCAGTACTTC.

V gene TRBV6-5 combines with J gene TRBJ1-4; 7 nucleotides align to TRBD1. From germline, CDR1 is MNHEY and CDR2 SVGAGI. This CDR3 has 15 residues. V lost 2 bases to trimming and J lost 8 bases; unmatched junction nucleotides: 8. The DNA for the CDR3 is TGTGCCAGCAGTTACAACACAGGGGTTGGAGAAAAACTGTTTTTT. Amino acid sequence: CASSYNTGVGEKLFF.

The CDR3 loop reads CASSCPDSWVDTEAFF. CDR3 sequence (DNA): TGTGCCAGCAGCTGCCCGGACAGCTGGGTTGACACTGAAGCTTTCTTT. The chain employs TRBV13 and TRBJ1-1, with D tentatively TRBD1 (6 bases). Trimming removed 4 bases at V and 3 bases at J, with 18 bases between. Germline V gene sequence: CDR1 PRHDT, CDR2 FYEKMQ (reference sequence). The CDR3 has 16 amino acids.

The J gene is TRBJ1-2, the V gene TRBV5-1; D not certain. V was shortened by 4 bases and J by 8 bases, with 15 bases between the two germline ends. Per the germline V gene, CDR1 is SGHRS and CDR2 is YFSETQ. CDR3 length: 13 residues. CDR3: CASSPDGVQGYTF. CDR3 nucleotide sequence: TGCGCCAGCAGCCCTGACGGGGTGCAGGGCTACACCTTC.

V and J are TRBV2 and TRBJ2-1; unclear D gene. V gave up 2 bases and J gave up 9 bases, with 11 bases separating them. Germline lookup yields CDR1 SNHLY and CDR2 FYNNEI. The CDR3 is 13 residues long. For the CDR3, the DNA is TGTGCCAGCAGTGAAATGCTTGGCGGTGAGCAGTTCTTC. It encodes CASSEMLGGEQFF.

The rearrangement links TRBV7-9 to TRBJ2-1; 8 positions agree with TRBD2. Trimming removed 5 bases from V and 7 bases from J; junction bases left unmatched: 7. The CDR3 is 14 residues long. The germline V gene encodes CDR1 SEHNR and CDR2 FQNEAQ (reference sequence). The CDR3 here is CASSRAGGGNEQFF. CDR3 bases: TGTGCCAGCAGCCGCGCGGGCGGGGGGAATGAGCAGTTCTTC.

The chain is built from TRBV20-1 and TRBJ2-7; TRBD1 agrees at 7 bases. V lost 7 bases to trimming and J lost 2 bases; unmatched junction nucleotides: 2. CDR3 size: 11 residues. Germline CDR1 is DFQATT and CDR2 is SNEGSKA (reference sequence). Written as DNA, the CDR3 is TGCAGTGGTGGACAGGCCTACGAGCAGTACTTC. Protein: CSGGQAYEQYF.

This chain connects TRBV10-2 to TRBJ1-2, with TRBD1 matching over 7 bases. V was clipped by 5 bases and J by 0 bases; unmatched bases: 3. CDR1 and CDR2 from the germline V gene are WSHSY and SAAADI. The CDR3 has 14 residues. CDR3 protein: CASSPGGTNYGYTF. CDR3 sequence (DNA): TGCGCCAGCAGTCCAGGGGGGACTAACTATGGCTACACCTTC.

This chain joins TRBV7-2 and TRBJ1-1; tentative D call: TRBD1 (6 bases). This CDR3 contains 12 residues. V was pared by 5 bases and J by 5 bases, with 9 bases between. Germline V lookup: CDR1 SGHTA, CDR2 FQGNSA. The CDR3 region has the DNA TGTGCCAGCAGCCCCCAGGGGACTGAAGCTTTCTTT. This gives the protein CASSPQGTEAFF.

The chain combines TRBV7-9 with TRBJ2-7; a possible D gene is TRBD2 (6 bases). Trimming pared 9 bases from V and 5 bases from J, leaving 23 bases between. The CDR3 covers 15 residues. The germline V gene encodes CDR1 SEHNR and CDR2 FQNEAQ (reference sequence). CDR3 amino acids: CASNSVTGGDDEQYF. The CDR3 nucleotides are TGTGCCAGTAATTCTGTAACCGGGGGAGACGACGAGCAGTACTTC. Full variable domain (missing parts from reference TRBV7-9 and TRBJ2-7): DTGVSQNPRHKITKRGQNVTFRCDPISEHNRLYWYRQTLGQGPEFLTYFQNEAQLEKSRLLSDRFSAERPKGSFSTLEIQRTEQGDSAMYLCASNSVTGGDDEQYFGPGTRLTVT.

This clone has just a few counts. In DNA, the CDR3 is TGTGCCAGCAGCTCCACAGGGGTTACTCAGTTCTTC. Translation gives CASSSTGVTQFF. The chain combines TRBV7-2 with TRBJ2-1, with 7 bases that match TRBD1. The CDR3 has 12 residues. With 4 bases clipped from V and 13 bases from J, the junction kept 7 bases outside the gene matches. Per germline, CDR1 SGHTA and CDR2 FQGNSA.

This clone appeared once. The chain uses TRBV5-6 and TRBJ1-5; TRBD1 matches at 9 bases. V gave up 2 bases and J gave up 7 bases; unmatched junction bases: 4. The CDR3 consists of 14 residues. In germline, CDR1 is SGHDT, CDR2 YYEEEE. This chain's CDR3 is CASSFGTGIQPQHF. The CDR3 DNA is TGTGCCAGCAGCTTCGGGACAGGGATACAGCCCCAGCATTTT.

This sequence joins TRBV9 and TRBJ1-2; D is perhaps TRBD1 (5 bases). The CDR3 length is 16 residues. CDR1 is SGDLS and CDR2 is YYNGEE in the germline V gene. V was clipped by 0 bases and J by 8 bases, with 20 bases between them. CDR3 residues: CASSVEGVTIPQGYTF. CDR3 sequence (DNA): TGTGCCAGCAGCGTAGAAGGGGTTACAATACCCCAAGGCTACACCTTC.

CDR3 sequence: CAWSATGTTNEKLFF. CDR3 sequence (DNA): TGTGCCTGGAGTGCGACAGGGACAACTAATGAAAAACTGTTTTTT. This chain joins TRBV30 and TRBJ1-4, with 7 nucleotides matching TRBD1. CDR3 size: 15 residues. J gave up 0 bases and V 1 base, and 2 bases lay outside the gene matches. Germline V gene lookup returns CDR1 GTSNPN and CDR2 SVGIG (reference sequence).

V usage is TRBV6-5 and J usage is TRBJ2-1; no firm D call. Deletions cut 8 bases from V and 2 bases from J, with 16 bases between. CDR1 is MNHEY, CDR2 SVGAGI, per germline. CDR3 length: 15 amino acids. This CDR3 is CASRFLDPTYNEQFF. The CDR3, as DNA: TGTGCCAGCCGGTTCCTCGATCCGACCTACAATGAGCAGTTCTTC.

V usage is TRBV30 and J usage is TRBJ2-5, with 9 bases that match TRBD2. Germline assignment: CDR1 GTSNPN and CDR2 SVGIG (reference sequence). Trimming at V came to 3 bases and at J to 5 bases, leaving 7 bases not matched to a gene. This CDR3 comprises 14 residues. DNA for the CDR3: TGTGCCTGGAGAGCGAGCGGGAGGTCGGAGACCCAGTACTTC. Translation gives CAWRASGRSETQYF. Variable domain in full (rest from reference TRBV30 and TRBJ2-5): SQTIHQWPATLVQPVGSPLSLECTVEGTSNPNLYWYRQAAGRGLQLLFYSVGIGQISSEVPQNLSASRPQDRQFILSSKKLLLSDSGFYLCAWRASGRSETQYFGPGTRLLVL.

The chain couples TRBV28 to TRBJ2-7, with 8 bases identical to TRBD1. CDR3 length: 17 amino acids. CDR1 is MDHEN and CDR2 is SYDVKM in the germline V gene. Unmatched junction bases numbered 11, after V lost 4 bases and J lost 0 bases. The CDR3 nucleotides are TGTGCCAGCAGTTCCTACCACCGACAGGGGAGCTCCTACGAGCAGTACTTC. It codes for CASSSYHRQGSSYEQYF. The full variable domain, with the rest looked up from reference TRBV28 and TRBJ2-7, is DVKVTQSSRYLVKRTGEKVFLECVQDMDHENMFWYRQDPGLGLRLIYFSYDVKMKEKGDIPEGYSVSREKKERFSLILESASTNQTSMYLCASSSYHRQGSSYEQYFGPGTRLTVT.

This chain uses TRBV28 with TRBJ2-6; the D is unclear. V gave up 8 bases and J gave up 1 base, with 3 bases separating them. Germline loops: CDR1 MDHEN, CDR2 SYDVKM. This CDR3 spans 12 amino acids. The CDR3 DNA follows: TGTGCCAGCCTATCTGGGGCCAACGTCCTGACTTTC. Amino acids: CASLSGANVLTF.

The V and J genes are TRBV11-2 and TRBJ2-2, with D unclear. Germline assignment: CDR1 SGHAT and CDR2 FQNNGV. V gave up 1 base and J gave up 6 bases, with 9 bases separating them. The CDR3 runs to 14 residues. CDR3 coding DNA: TGTGCCAGCAGCTTAGTCGATAAGCCCGGGGAGCTGTTTTTT. It encodes CASSLVDKPGELFF.

The chain couples TRBV28 to TRBJ2-2; possibly TRBD1 for D (6 bases). Looked up from germline, CDR1 is MDHEN and CDR2 is SYDVKM. This CDR3 region has 13 residues. V was pared by 7 bases and J by 6 bases, with 12 bases between. CDR3: CASKEGESGELFF. CDR3 sequence (DNA): TGTGCCAGCAAAGAGGGGGAATCCGGGGAGCTGTTTTTT.

This clone was seen a handful of times. The chain employs TRBV28 and TRBJ1-1; D uncertain. Germline-derived CDR1 and CDR2 are MDHEN and SYDVKM. Trimming stripped 2 bases from V and 5 bases from J, with 9 bases between. The CDR3 is 13 residues long. The CDR3 sequence: CASSLRSRTEAFF. The CDR3 nucleotides are TGTGCCAGCAGTTTAAGGAGTCGGACTGAAGCTTTCTTT.

This chain links TRBV28 with TRBJ2-1; 7 bases map to TRBD2. J gave up 5 bases and V 5 bases, and 15 bases lay outside the gene matches. This CDR3 comprises 17 residues. Germline V gene sequence: CDR1 MDHEN, CDR2 SYDVKM. In DNA, the CDR3 is TGTGCCAGCAGTCAGCATTTAGCGGGCCCCGGGGACAATGAGCAGTTCTTC. Translated, it gives CASSQHLAGPGDNEQFF.

The genes are TRBV4-2 and TRBJ2-2; D gene ambiguous. Trimming removed 1 base at V and 1 base at J, with 16 bases between. CDR1 is LGHNA and CDR2 is YNFKEQ in the germline V gene. The CDR3 is 18 amino acids. CDR3 residues: CASSQVIPGSMNTGELFF. CDR3 coding DNA: TGTGCCAGCAGCCAAGTAATACCTGGCTCCATGAACACCGGGGAGCTGTTTTTT.

This chain uses TRBV5-6 with TRBJ2-7; no clear D gene. The CDR3 is 13 amino acids. Germline CDR1 and CDR2: SGHDT and YYEEEE. V was shortened by 3 bases and J by 2 bases, with 9 bases between the two germline ends. The DNA of the CDR3 is TGTGCCAGCAGCTACGCTAGGACCTACGAGCAGTACTTC. Amino acids: CASSYARTYEQYF.